Described below is a single T cell receptor (beta chain) sequence and its context. Assay: immunoSEQ multiplex PCR; the TCRdb copy retains only in-frame clones and omits some. The repertoire holds tens of thousands of clones, with roughly four fifths as singletons. The record originates from a study of OX40 agonist ivuxolimab in advanced cancers. Across the whole study: Recorded diagnoses for dose-escalation patients were hepatocellular carcinoma, melanoma, renal cell or head and neck cancer.

Germline V gene lookup returns CDR1 LNHDA and CDR2 SQIVND (reference sequence). The CDR3 consists of 13 residues. Unmatched junction bases numbered 1, after V lost 3 bases and J lost 6 bases. The source was CD4+ or CD8+ T cells sorted from blood, collected in a trial of the OX40 agonist ivuxolimab. The sequence was collected from an adult with an advanced solid tumor such as melanoma, head and neck, liver or kidney cancer. The gene calls are TRBV19 and TRBJ2-1, with 8 positions matching TRBD1. The CDR3, as DNA: TGTGCCAGTAGTATTCAGGGGGCCAATGAGCAGTTCTTC. It yields the protein CASSIQGANEQFF.